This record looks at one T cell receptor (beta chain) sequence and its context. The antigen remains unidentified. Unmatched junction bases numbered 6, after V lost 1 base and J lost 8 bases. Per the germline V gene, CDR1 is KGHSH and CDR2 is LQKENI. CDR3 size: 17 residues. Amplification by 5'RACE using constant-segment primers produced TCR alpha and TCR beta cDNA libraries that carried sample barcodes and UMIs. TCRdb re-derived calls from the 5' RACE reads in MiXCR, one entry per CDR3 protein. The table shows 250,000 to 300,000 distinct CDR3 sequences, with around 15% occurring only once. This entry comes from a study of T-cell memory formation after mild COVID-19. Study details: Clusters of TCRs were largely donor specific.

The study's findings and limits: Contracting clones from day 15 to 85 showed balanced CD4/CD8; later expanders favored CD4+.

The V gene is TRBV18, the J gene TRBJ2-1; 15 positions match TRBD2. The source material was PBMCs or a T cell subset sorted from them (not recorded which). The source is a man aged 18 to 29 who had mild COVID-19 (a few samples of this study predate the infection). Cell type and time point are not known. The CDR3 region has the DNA TGTGCCAGCTCACCACGGACTAGCGGGGGGGCACTCTATGAGCAGTTCTTC. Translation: CASSPRTSGGALYEQFF.